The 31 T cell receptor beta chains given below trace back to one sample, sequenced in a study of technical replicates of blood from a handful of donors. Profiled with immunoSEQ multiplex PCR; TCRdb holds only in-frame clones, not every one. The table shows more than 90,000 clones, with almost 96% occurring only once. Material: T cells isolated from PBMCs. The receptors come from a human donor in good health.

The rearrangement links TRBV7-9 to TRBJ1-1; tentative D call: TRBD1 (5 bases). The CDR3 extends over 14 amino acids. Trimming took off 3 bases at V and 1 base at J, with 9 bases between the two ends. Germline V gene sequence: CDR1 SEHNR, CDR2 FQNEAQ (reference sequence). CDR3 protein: CASSFTGANTEAFF. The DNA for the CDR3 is TGTGCCAGCAGCTTTACAGGTGCGAACACTGAAGCTTTCTTT.

The CDR3 here is CASSQELPSHEQYF. CDR3 bases: TGCGCCAGCAGCCAAGAACTGCCTAGCCACGAGCAGTACTTC. This rearrangement joins TRBV4-1 to TRBJ2-7; maybe TRBD2 (5 bases). Germline assignment: CDR1 MGHRA and CDR2 YSYEKL. The CDR3 loop spans 14 amino acids. V was pared by 0 bases and J by 5 bases, with 11 bases between.

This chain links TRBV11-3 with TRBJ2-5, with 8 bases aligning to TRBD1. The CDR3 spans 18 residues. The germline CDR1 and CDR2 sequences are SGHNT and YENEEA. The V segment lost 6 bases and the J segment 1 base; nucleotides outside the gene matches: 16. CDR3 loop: CASSQGNRGSPSQETQYF. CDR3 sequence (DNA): TGTGCCAGCAGTCAAGGAAACAGGGGGTCCCCCTCCCAAGAGACCCAGTACTTC.

The CDR3 sequence: CASSFRDSPTYEQYF. The CDR3 nucleotides are TGTGCCAGTAGTTTCCGGGACAGCCCCACCTACGAGCAGTACTTC. V gene TRBV19 combines with J gene TRBJ2-7; 7 bases are a match to TRBD1. The V segment lost 5 bases and the J segment 2 bases; nucleotides outside the gene matches: 9. This CDR3 is 15 amino acids long. The germline V gene has CDR1 LNHDA and CDR2 SQIVND (reference sequence).

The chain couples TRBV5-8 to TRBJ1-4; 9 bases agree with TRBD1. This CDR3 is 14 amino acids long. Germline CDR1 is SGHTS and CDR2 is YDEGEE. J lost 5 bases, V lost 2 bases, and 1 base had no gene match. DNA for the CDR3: TGTGCCAGCAGCTTCGGGACAGGGAATGAAAAACTGTTTTTT. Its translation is CASSFGTGNEKLFF.

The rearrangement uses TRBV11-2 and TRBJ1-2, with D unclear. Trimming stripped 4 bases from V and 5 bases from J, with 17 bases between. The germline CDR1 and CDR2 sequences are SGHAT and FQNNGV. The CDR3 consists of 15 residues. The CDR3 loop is CASSSLGRGGYGYTF. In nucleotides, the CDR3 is TGTGCCAGCAGCTCGCTGGGTCGGGGAGGATATGGCTACACCTTC.

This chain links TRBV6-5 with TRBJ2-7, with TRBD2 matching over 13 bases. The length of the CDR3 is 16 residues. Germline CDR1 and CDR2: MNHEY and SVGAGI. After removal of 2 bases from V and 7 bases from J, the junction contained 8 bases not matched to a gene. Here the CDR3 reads CASSYLLAGGPGEQYF. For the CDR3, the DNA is TGTGCCAGCAGTTACCTACTAGCGGGGGGGCCTGGGGAGCAGTACTTC.

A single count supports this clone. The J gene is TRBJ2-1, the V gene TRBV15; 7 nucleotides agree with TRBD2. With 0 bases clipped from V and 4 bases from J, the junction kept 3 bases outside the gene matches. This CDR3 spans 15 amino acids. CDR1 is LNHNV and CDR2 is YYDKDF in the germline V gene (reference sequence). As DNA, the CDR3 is TGTGCCACCAGCAGAGATCGGGGGGAATACAATGAGCAGTTCTTC. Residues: CATSRDRGEYNEQFF.

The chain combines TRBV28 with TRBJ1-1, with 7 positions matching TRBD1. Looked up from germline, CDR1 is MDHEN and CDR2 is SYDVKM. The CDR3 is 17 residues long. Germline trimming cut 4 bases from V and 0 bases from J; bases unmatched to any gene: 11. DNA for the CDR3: TGTGCCAGCAGTTCTGCTGGACAGGCGCTATTGAACACTGAAGCTTTCTTT. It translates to CASSSAGQALLNTEAFF.

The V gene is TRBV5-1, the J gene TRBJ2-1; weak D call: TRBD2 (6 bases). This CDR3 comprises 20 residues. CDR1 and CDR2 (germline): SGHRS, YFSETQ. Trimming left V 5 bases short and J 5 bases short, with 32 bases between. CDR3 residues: CASRWRPSFFMIRGNNEQFF. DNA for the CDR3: TGCGCCAGCAGGTGGAGGCCCTCTTTTTTTATGATTCGGGGGAACAATGAGCAGTTCTTC.

CDR3 region: CASSLWPGQAPLHF. CDR3 nucleotides: TGTGCCAGCAGCTTATGGCCAGGGCAAGCACCCCTCCACTTT. This rearrangement joins TRBV7-2 to TRBJ1-6, with D possibly being TRBD1 (5 bases). Germline V gene data show CDR1 as SGHTA and CDR2 as FQGNSA. The CDR3 has 14 residues. The V end was cut by 2 bases, the J end by 11 bases, with 13 bases between.

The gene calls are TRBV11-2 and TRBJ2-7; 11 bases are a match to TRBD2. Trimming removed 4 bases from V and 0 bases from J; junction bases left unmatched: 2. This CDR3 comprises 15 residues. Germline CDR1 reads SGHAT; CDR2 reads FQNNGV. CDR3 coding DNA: TGTGCCAGCAGCTCCCTAGCGGGGGGCTCCTACGAGCAGTACTTC. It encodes CASSSLAGGSYEQYF.

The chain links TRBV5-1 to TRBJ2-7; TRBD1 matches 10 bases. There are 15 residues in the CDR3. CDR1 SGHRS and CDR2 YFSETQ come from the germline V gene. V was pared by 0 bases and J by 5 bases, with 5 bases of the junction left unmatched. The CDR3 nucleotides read TGCGCCAGCAGCTTGGGGGACAGGGGCAATAACGAGCAGTACTTC. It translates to CASSLGDRGNNEQYF.

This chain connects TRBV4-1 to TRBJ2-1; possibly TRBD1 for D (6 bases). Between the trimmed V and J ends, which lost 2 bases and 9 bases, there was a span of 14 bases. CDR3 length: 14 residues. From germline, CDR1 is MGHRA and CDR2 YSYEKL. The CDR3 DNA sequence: TGCGCCAGCAGCCAACCCGGGACACGGGGTGAGCAGTTCTTC. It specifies CASSQPGTRGEQFF.

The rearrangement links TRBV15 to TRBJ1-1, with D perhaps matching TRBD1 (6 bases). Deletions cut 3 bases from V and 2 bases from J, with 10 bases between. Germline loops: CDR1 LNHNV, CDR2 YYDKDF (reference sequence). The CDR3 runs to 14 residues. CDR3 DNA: TGTGCCACCAGCAGGGGAGGGGGTAACACTGAAGCTTTCTTT. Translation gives CATSRGGGNTEAFF. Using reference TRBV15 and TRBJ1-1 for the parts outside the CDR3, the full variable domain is DAMVIQNPRYQVTQFGKPVTLSCSQTLNHNVMYWYQQKSSQAPKLLFHYYDKDFNNEADTPDNFQSRRPNTSFCFLDIRSPGLGDTAMYLCATSRGGGNTEAFFGQGTRLTVV.

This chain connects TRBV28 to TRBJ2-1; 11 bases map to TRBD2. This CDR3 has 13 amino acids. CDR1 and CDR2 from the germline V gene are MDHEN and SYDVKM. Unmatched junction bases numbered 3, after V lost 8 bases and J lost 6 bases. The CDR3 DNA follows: TGTGCCAGCCTGCTAGCGGGAGGCAATGAGCAGTTCTTC. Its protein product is CASLLAGGNEQFF.

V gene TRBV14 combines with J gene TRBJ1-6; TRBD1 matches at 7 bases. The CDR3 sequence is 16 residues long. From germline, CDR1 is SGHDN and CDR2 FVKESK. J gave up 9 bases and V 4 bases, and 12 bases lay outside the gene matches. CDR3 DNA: TGTGCCAGCAGCCCGCGGGACAGCTCAATGGGTTCACCCCTCCACTTT. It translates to CASSPRDSSMGSPLHF.

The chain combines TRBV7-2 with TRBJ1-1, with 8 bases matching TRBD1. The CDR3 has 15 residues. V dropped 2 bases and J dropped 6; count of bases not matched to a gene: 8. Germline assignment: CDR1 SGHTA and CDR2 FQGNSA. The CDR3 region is CASSLRSGQGAEAFF. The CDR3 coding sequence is TGTGCCAGCAGCTTAAGGAGTGGACAGGGCGCTGAAGCTTTCTTT.

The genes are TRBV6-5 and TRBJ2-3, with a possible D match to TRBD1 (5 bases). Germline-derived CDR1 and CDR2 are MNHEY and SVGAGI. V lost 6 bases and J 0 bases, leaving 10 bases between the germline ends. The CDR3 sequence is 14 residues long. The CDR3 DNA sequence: TGTGCCAGCAGCCTCCAGGGAAGCACAGATACGCAGTATTTT. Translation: CASSLQGSTDTQYF.

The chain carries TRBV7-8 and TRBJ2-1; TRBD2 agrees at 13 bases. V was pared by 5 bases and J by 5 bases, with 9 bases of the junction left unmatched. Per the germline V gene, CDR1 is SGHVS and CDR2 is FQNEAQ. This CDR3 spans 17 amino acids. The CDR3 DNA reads TGTGCCAGCAGCACCCGGACTAGCGGGAGTAAGGACAATGAGCAGTTCTTC. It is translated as CASSTRTSGSKDNEQFF. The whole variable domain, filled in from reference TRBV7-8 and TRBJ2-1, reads GAGVSQSPRYKVAKRGQDVALRCDPISGHVSLFWYQQALGQGPEFLTYFQNEAQLDKSGLPSDRFFAERPEGSVSTLKIQRTQQEDSAVYLCASSTRTSGSKDNEQFFGPGTRLTVL.

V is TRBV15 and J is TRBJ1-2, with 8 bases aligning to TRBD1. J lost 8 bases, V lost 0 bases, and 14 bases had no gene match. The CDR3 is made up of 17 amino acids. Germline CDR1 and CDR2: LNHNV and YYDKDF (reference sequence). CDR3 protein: CATSRDVGQARVEGYTF. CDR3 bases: TGTGCCACCAGCAGAGATGTGGGACAGGCCCGGGTCGAGGGCTACACCTTC.

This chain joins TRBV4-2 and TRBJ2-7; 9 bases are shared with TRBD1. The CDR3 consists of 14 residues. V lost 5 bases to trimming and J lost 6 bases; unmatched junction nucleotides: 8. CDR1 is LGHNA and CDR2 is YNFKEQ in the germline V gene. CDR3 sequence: CASSNRQGVGEQYF. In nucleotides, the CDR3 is TGTGCCAGCAGCAACCGACAGGGGGTAGGCGAGCAGTACTTC.

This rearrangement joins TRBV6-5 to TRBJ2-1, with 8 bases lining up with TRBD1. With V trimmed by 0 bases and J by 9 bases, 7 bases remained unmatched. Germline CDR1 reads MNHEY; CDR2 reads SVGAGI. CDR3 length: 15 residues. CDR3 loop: CASSYSKAGGSEQFF. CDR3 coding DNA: TGTGCCAGCAGTTACTCGAAGGCAGGGGGCAGTGAGCAGTTCTTC.

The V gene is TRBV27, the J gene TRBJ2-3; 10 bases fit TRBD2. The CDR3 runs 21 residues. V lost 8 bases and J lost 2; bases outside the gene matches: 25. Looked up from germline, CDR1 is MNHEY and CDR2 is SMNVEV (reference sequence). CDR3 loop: CASVGALPSGSPIAVTDTQYF. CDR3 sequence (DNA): TGTGCCAGCGTCGGGGCATTGCCTAGCGGGAGTCCAATTGCGGTCACAGATACGCAGTATTTT.

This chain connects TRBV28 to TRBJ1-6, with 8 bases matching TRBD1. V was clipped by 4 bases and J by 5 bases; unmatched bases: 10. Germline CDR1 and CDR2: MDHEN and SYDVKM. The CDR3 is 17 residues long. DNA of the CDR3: TGTGCCAGCAGTTCTACAGGGGGTTGGTACGATAATTCACCCCTCCACTTT. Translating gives CASSSTGGWYDNSPLHF.

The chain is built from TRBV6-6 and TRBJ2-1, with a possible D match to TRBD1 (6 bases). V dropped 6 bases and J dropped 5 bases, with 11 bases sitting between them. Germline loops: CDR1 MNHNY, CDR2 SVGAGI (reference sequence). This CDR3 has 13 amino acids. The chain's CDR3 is CASRDSENNEQFF. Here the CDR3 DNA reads TGTGCCAGCAGGGACAGCGAAAACAATGAGCAGTTCTTC.

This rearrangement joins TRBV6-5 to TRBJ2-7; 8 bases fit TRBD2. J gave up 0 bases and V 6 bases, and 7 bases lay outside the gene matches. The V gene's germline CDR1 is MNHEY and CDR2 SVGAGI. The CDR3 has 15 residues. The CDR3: CASSLAGRSSYEQYF. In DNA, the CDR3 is TGTGCCAGCAGCTTAGCGGGGAGGAGCTCCTACGAGCAGTACTTC.

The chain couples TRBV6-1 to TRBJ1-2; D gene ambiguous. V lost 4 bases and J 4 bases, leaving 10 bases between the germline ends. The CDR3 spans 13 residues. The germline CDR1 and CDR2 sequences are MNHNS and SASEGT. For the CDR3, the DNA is TGTGCCAGCAGTGCCGGGGAAGGCTATGGCTACACCTTC. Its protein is CASSAGEGYGYTF.

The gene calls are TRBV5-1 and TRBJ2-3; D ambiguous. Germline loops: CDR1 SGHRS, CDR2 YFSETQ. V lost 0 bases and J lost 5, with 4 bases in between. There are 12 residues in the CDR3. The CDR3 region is CASSLALDTQYF. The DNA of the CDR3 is TGCGCCAGCAGCTTGGCCCTAGATACGCAGTATTTT.

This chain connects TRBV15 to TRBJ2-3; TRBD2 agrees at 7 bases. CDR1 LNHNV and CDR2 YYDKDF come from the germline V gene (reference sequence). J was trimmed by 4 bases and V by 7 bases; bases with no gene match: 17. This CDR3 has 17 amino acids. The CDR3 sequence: CATKAAGWAGAPDTQYF. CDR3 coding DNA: TGTGCCACCAAAGCAGCGGGGTGGGCGGGAGCCCCAGATACGCAGTATTTT. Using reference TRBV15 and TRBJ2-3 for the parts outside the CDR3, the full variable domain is DAMVIQNPRYQVTQFGKPVTLSCSQTLNHNVMYWYQQKSSQAPKLLFHYYDKDFNNEADTPDNFQSRRPNTSFCFLDIRSPGLGDTAMYLCATKAAGWAGAPDTQYFGPGTRLTVL.

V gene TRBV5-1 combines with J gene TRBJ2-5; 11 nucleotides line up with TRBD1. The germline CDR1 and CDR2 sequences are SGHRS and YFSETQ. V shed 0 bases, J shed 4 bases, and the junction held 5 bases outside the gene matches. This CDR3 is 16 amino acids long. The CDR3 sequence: CASSLGGQGARETQYF. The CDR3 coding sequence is TGCGCCAGCAGCTTGGGAGGACAGGGGGCAAGAGAGACCCAGTACTTC.